This paragraph covers one T cell receptor beta chain sequence. Its recognized antigen is unknown. Per-nucleotide qualities are absent, and no much larger clonotype sits a single base away. The same CDR3 is also encoded by other DNA sequences in this sample. These data originate in a study of blood T cell repertoires in COVID-19 (dated by TCRdb to 2020 to 2022). Background on the whole study: Collaborator samples came from the United States, Italy and Spain and covered acute and convalescent phases of COVID-19. Where HLA class I and class II types were available, the types were taken from metadata supplied by the sample provider, not from assay-based typing. A freely available public database, intended as a resource for researchers studying the immune response to SARS-CoV-2, is where the repertoires were released. Samples were obtained from the ongoing ImmuneRACE study (first 160 participants) and from 1,254 subjects provided by 6 global collaborators. Sample metadata almost always included a de-identified subject ID, COVID-19 status, age in years and sex. The dataset comprised deeply sampled blood TCRbeta repertoires from subjects exposed to, actively infected with, or recovered from COVID-19. The material from the prospective study consisted of cDNA or gDNA derived from T cells, B-cell-depleted T cells, or PBMCs. The full study reports these points: The amount of clinical and demographic metadata varied by source and participant and was provided uncurated.

Each collaborating institution followed its own protocols to collect whole blood in K2EDTA tubes. For TCRbeta analysis, collaborator samples were shipped as frozen whole blood, as isolated PBMCs, or as DNA extracted from either sample type. As encoded in the germline V gene, CDR1 is KGHSH while CDR2 is LQKENI. There are 14 amino acids in the CDR3, from cysteine to phenylalanine inclusive. The CDR3 DNA has 42 bases and is translated from base 1. V sheds 3 bases and J sheds 8 bases, leaving 13 bases between their ends. TCRbeta CDR3 regions were amplified from genomic DNA using the immunoSEQ Assay, a bias-controlled multiplex PCR. The authors' pipeline ran thus. The number of nucleated cells in each sample was estimated from the amplification of reference gene primers within the assay. To quantify the absolute abundance of each unique TCRbeta CDR3 rearrangement, sequence reads were collapsed and filtered. For each sample, productive Simpson clonality was calculated as the square root of Simpson's diversity index over productive rearrangements. Drawn from immuneACCESS, this table holds only the in-frame rearrangements with V and J called that TCRdb kept. Clones are partly lost; checked studies trace under half to an unresolved V gene and leave the rest unexplained. V, J and clone size are those of that table, while D and trimming were read from the DNA. A total of tens of thousands of clones appear in this sample, 75% to 90% of them only once. The ten biggest clones cover roughly 15% of the sample.

The rearrangement combines TRBV18 with TRBJ1-4; the D gene assignment is ambiguous. Sequencing used peripheral blood. The TCR sequence derives from a woman over 75 with active or convalescent COVID-19. The encoded CDR3 is CASSPDRGLEKLFF. The DNA reads TGTGCCAGCTCACCTGACCGCGGCTTGGAAAAACTGTTTTTT.